This T cell receptor beta chain was found in a study of blood T cells in healthy people across ages. Next came a second PCR, run for roughly 6 to 11 cycles, which used a sample-barcoded 5' primer along with a J-beta primer mix. Every individual sample yielded 2.5 million or more paired-end reads (each containing CDR3). Using its own MiXCR run on the 5' RACE reads, TCRdb lists one record per CDR3 protein. The table lists roughly 830,000 distinct CDR3 sequences, roughly 60% of them singletons. From germline, CDR1 is MNHEY and CDR2 SVGAGI. Trimming cost V 5 bases and J 4 bases, with 12 bases left between them. This CDR3 is built from 13 residues.

Sequencing used blood. The V gene is TRBV6-5, the J gene TRBJ2-7; tentatively, D is TRBD1 (6 bases). The TCR originated in a man aged 25 to 40 in good health. The CDR3, as DNA: TGTGCCAGCAGTGTCCAGGGGCGGTACGAGCAGTACTTC. Its translation is CASSVQGRYEQYF.